Sequencing of this TCR beta chain was carried out in a study of tumor-infiltrating lymphocytes in primary liver carcinoma. Study observations and caveats: Comparison of CD4+ and CD8+ repertoires was precluded by bulk unsorted samples. The overlap of tumor-adjacent and tumor-blood pairs was smaller than that of tumor region pairs.

Germline assignment: CDR1 SGHAT and CDR2 FQNNGV. This CDR3 contains 12 residues. Germline DNA was also extracted, with blood RNA taken from unsorted whole blood. Treatment-naive at the time, the patients had chronic HBV infection. Researchers generated TCR beta cDNA from roughly 520 ng of total RNA, relying on a constant-region primer. Employing slightly modified ARM-PCR, three nested multiplex PCR rounds were run, and these gave rise to the TCR beta libraries. Running about 11 cycles apiece, the first two PCR rounds relied on TRBV1-TRBV30 forward primers together with a C-beta reverse primer. TCRdb redid the calling of the multiplex PCR reads with MiXCR, one entry per CDR3 protein. The data contain 300,000 to 350,000 distinct CDR3 sequences, approximately 58% of them seen just once; the ten biggest clones take up 15% to 20%. As for this clonotype: What it binds is unknown.

The rearrangement uses TRBV11-2 and TRBJ2-5; D is undetermined. The J call is uncertain, as TRBJ2-1 better fits the DNA end. The TCR originated in a woman in her twenties or thirties with primary liver carcinoma and hepatitis B virus infection. Sequencing used peripheral blood. In DNA, the CDR3 is TGTGCCAGCAGCTCTTCTTCGGAGAGCCAGTTCTTC. Protein: CASSSSSESQFF.